The 10 T cell receptor beta chains reported below all come from one sample, sequenced in a study of OX40 agonist ivuxolimab in advanced cancers. Produced via immunoSEQ multiplex PCR; TCRdb's table is partial and in-frame only. This repertoire shows about 61,000 clones, 86% found once; its top ten account for roughly 0.6%. Sequencing used CD4+ or CD8+ T cells sorted from blood, obtained in a trial of the OX40 agonist ivuxolimab. The source is an adult with an advanced solid tumor such as melanoma, head and neck, liver or kidney cancer.

The V and J genes are TRBV19 and TRBJ2-1, with D hard to call. Trimming stripped 9 bases from V and 0 bases from J, with 9 bases between. This CDR3 has 13 amino acids. Germline V gene sequence: CDR1 LNHDA, CDR2 SQIVND (reference sequence). CDR3 nucleotides: TGTGCCAGGCGACTGAGCTCCTACAATGAGCAGTTCTTC. Protein product: CARRLSSYNEQFF.

The V call is TRBV30, the J call TRBJ1-6; no reliable D call. The CDR3 has 13 amino acids. CDR1 and CDR2 (germline): GTSNPN, SVGIG (reference sequence). Trimming shortened V by 5 bases and J by 10 bases, and 15 bases separated the two germline ends. CDR3: CAWGESGNSPLHF. The DNA of the CDR3 is TGTGCCTGGGGAGAGAGCGGGAACTCACCCCTCCACTTT.

The chain joins TRBV27 to TRBJ2-1, with 9 bases matching TRBD2. J was trimmed by 0 bases and V by 5 bases; bases with no gene match: 8. Germline assignment: CDR1 MNHEY and CDR2 SMNVEV (reference sequence). CDR3 length: 17 amino acids. The CDR3 loop reads CASSPKGLASSYNEQFF. CDR3 DNA: TGTGCCAGCAGTCCGAAAGGACTAGCGAGCTCCTACAATGAGCAGTTCTTC.

The V call is TRBV18, the J call TRBJ2-3; the D gene could be TRBD1 or TRBD2 (6 bases each). The CDR3 sequence is 15 residues long. V lost 3 bases to trimming and J lost 6 bases, with 16 bases between them. Per the germline V gene, CDR1 is KGHSH and CDR2 is LQKENI. CDR3 sequence: CASSPGRGPADTQYF. In nucleotides, the CDR3 is TGTGCCAGCTCACCGGGCCGGGGGCCCGCGGATACGCAGTATTTT.

The rearrangement joins TRBV5-4 to TRBJ2-1, with D perhaps matching TRBD2 (6 bases). This CDR3 has 15 amino acids. V lost 4 bases, J lost 5 bases, and 16 bases lay in between. The V gene's germline CDR1 is SGHNT and CDR2 YYREEE (reference sequence). The DNA of the CDR3 is TGTGCCAGCAGCCACGACCCTACGGGGGACAATGAGCAGTTCTTC. Translated, it gives CASSHDPTGDNEQFF.

This clone was seen only a few times. V and J are TRBV9 and TRBJ1-2, with a possible D match to TRBD1 (6 bases). The length of the CDR3 is 14 residues. Trimming took off 6 bases at V and 2 bases at J, with 14 bases between the two ends. CDR1 SGDLS and CDR2 YYNGEE come from the germline V gene. The CDR3 DNA sequence: TGTGCCAGCACAGGGGCCAGGGTGAACTATGGCTACACCTTC. Amino acids: CASTGARVNYGYTF.

This clone occurred a few times. V gene TRBV7-8 combines with J gene TRBJ1-1; D is unresolved. The V end lost 0 bases, the J end lost 3 bases, and 5 bases lay between the germline ends. The CDR3 spans 13 residues. CDR1 is SGHVS, CDR2 FQNEAQ, per germline. Written as DNA, the CDR3 is TGTGCCAGCAGCTTAGCCACAGACACTGAAGCTTTCTTT. Translation: CASSLATDTEAFF. The full variable domain, in which reference TRBV7-8 and TRBJ1-1 provide the parts outside the CDR3, is GAGVSQSPRYKVAKRGQDVALRCDPISGHVSLFWYQQALGQGPEFLTYFQNEAQLDKSGLPSDRFFAERPEGSVSTLKIQRTQQEDSAVYLCASSLATDTEAFFGQGTRLTVV.

This clone has a handful of counts. The chain links TRBV5-8 to TRBJ1-5, with TRBD1 as a possible D gene (5 bases). Germline V gene sequence: CDR1 SGHTS, CDR2 YDEGEE. This CDR3 region has 13 residues. Between the trimmed V and J ends, which lost 0 bases and 5 bases, there was a span of 6 bases. CDR3 nucleotides: TGTGCCAGCAGCTTGGGGGGGGATCAGCCCCAGCATTTT. Its protein is CASSLGGDQPQHF.

The chain recombines TRBV30 with TRBJ1-2; no definite D call. This CDR3 has 17 residues. The V gene's germline CDR1 is GTSNPN and CDR2 SVGIG (reference sequence). V was shortened by 2 bases and J by 0 bases, with 19 bases between the two germline ends. DNA of the CDR3: TGTGCCTGGAGTCTGGCTAGCGTTTGGAGGACTAACTATGGCTACACCTTC. Its protein product is CAWSLASVWRTNYGYTF.

The rearrangement uses TRBV6-5 and TRBJ2-2; 9 positions match TRBD1. From germline, CDR1 is MNHEY and CDR2 SVGAGI. J lost 5 bases, V lost 5 bases, and 6 bases had no gene match. The CDR3 has 15 residues. CDR3 sequence reads: CASSTGGGWTGELFF. The DNA for the CDR3 is TGTGCCAGCAGTACAGGGGGCGGTTGGACCGGGGAGCTGTTTTTT.